The 22 T cell receptor beta chains in this list originate from one sample, sequenced in a study of blood T cell repertoires in COVID-19. Repertoires were generated with immunoSEQ multiplex PCR, while TCRdb's copy carries only in-frame clones and drops some. The sample contains around 200,000 clones, approximately 85% of which appear only once. Source material: PBMCs or T cells enriched from blood (not recorded which). These receptors originate from a middle-aged man who had recovered from COVID-19.

The CDR3 nucleotides read TGTGCCAGCAGCTCGGAGGTGGGGGCGGCATATGGCTACACCTTC. Amino acids: CASSSEVGAAYGYTF. V and J are TRBV11-2 and TRBJ1-2; a weak D match, TRBD1 (6 bases). V was clipped by 4 bases and J by 5 bases, with 17 bases between them. The CDR3 consists of 15 residues. Germline values: CDR1 SGHAT, CDR2 FQNNGV.

The chain links TRBV4-1 to TRBJ2-3; TRBD2 is a possible D gene (6 bases). The CDR3 totals 15 residues. Between the trimmed V and J ends, which lost 1 base and 3 bases, there was a span of 11 bases. The germline V gene encodes CDR1 MGHRA and CDR2 YSYEKL. CDR3 sequence: CASSQGLAGTDTQYF. As DNA, the CDR3 is TGCGCCAGCAGCCAAGGTCTGGCGGGGACAGATACGCAGTATTTT.

In nucleotides, the CDR3 is TGCGCCAGCAGCCAATGGGTAGGACAAGGGGCAAATGAGCAGTTCTTC. It encodes CASSQWVGQGANEQFF. The chain uses TRBV10-2 and TRBJ2-1; D is possibly TRBD1 (5 bases). Germline CDR1 WSHSY, CDR2 SAAADI. The CDR3 covers 16 residues. Trimming cost V 6 bases and J 7 bases, with 22 bases left between them.

The V gene is TRBV11-3, the J gene TRBJ1-4, with D possibly TRBD1 on 5 matching bases. Between the trimmed V and J ends, which lost 5 bases and 1 base, there was a span of 11 bases. This CDR3 is 15 amino acids long. CDR1 and CDR2 (germline): SGHNT, YENEEA. This CDR3 is CASSPVGGTNEKLFF. CDR3 DNA: TGTGCCAGCAGCCCCGTCGGGGGAACTAATGAAAAACTGTTTTTT.

This chain links TRBV18 with TRBJ2-7, with 7 bases fitting TRBD2. The germline V gene encodes CDR1 KGHSH and CDR2 LQKENI. Trimming at V came to 3 bases and at J to 5 bases, leaving 13 bases not matched to a gene. The length of the CDR3 is 16 residues. The CDR3 spells CASSPPSGGGKNEQYF. The CDR3 region has the DNA TGTGCCAGCTCACCTCCTAGTGGGGGGGGAAAGAACGAGCAGTACTTC. Full variable domain (missing parts from reference TRBV18 and TRBJ2-7): NAGVMQNPRHLVRRRGQEARLRCSPMKGHSHVYWYRQLPEEGLKFMVYLQKENIIDESGMPKERFSAEFPKEGPSILRIQQVVRGDSAAYFCASSPPSGGGKNEQYFGPGTRLTVT.

The V gene is TRBV24-1, the J gene TRBJ2-2; TRBD1 matches at 8 bases. The CDR3 length is 18 residues. With V trimmed by 3 bases and J by 0 bases, 8 bases remained unmatched. Germline assignment: CDR1 KGHDR and CDR2 SFDVKD. In nucleotides, the CDR3 is TGTGCCACCAGTGATGCAGACAGGGGACTCGCGAACACCGGGGAGCTGTTTTTT. This encodes CATSDADRGLANTGELFF.

This clone has a single count. This chain links TRBV5-4 with TRBJ1-2, with D unresolved. Looked up from germline, CDR1 is SGHNT and CDR2 is YYREEE (reference sequence). Trimming pared 0 bases from V and 5 bases from J, leaving 5 bases between. The CDR3 contains 12 residues. The DNA of the CDR3 is TGTGCCAGCAGCTTGGTCCCGTATGGCTACACCTTC. Translating it yields CASSLVPYGYTF.

The chain uses TRBV7-2 and TRBJ2-3; 11 bases agree with TRBD2. Germline V CDR1 and CDR2: SGHTA, FQGNSA. This CDR3 region has 16 residues. With V trimmed by 4 bases and J by 3 bases, 6 bases remained unmatched. The CDR3 is CASSSLAGGATDTQYF. The CDR3, as DNA: TGTGCCAGCAGCTCCTTAGCGGGAGGGGCGACAGATACGCAGTATTTT.

The count of this clone is one. The chain uses TRBV30 and TRBJ2-3; D is possibly TRBD2 (5 bases). The CDR3 loop spans 12 amino acids. Trimming cost V 5 bases and J 2 bases, with 8 bases left between them. Germline CDR1 and CDR2: GTSNPN and SVGIG (reference sequence). The CDR3 bases are TGTGCCTGGCGGGATTCCACAGATACGCAGTATTTT. It encodes CAWRDSTDTQYF.

This clone was found once. The gene calls are TRBV28 and TRBJ1-4; the match to TRBD1 covers 8 bases. Germline values: CDR1 MDHEN, CDR2 SYDVKM. With 6 bases clipped from V and 4 bases from J, the junction kept 10 bases outside the gene matches. The CDR3 runs to 16 residues. The CDR3 DNA reads TGTGCCAGCAGCTCGCTGACGGACAGGGTTAATGAAAAACTGTTTTTT. It is translated as CASSSLTDRVNEKLFF.

The J gene is TRBJ1-2, the V gene TRBV14, with 10 nucleotides matching TRBD1. Germline V gives CDR1 SGHDN, CDR2 FVKESK. J gave up 9 bases and V 4 bases, and 8 bases lay outside the gene matches. The CDR3 length is 14 residues. For the CDR3, the DNA is TGTGCCAGCAGCCCGACAGGGGGCTCCGCAAGCTACACCTTC. Its translation: CASSPTGGSASYTF.

CDR3 residues: CASSSPYRENGRASMNTEAFF. Written as DNA, the CDR3 is TGTGCCAGCAGCAGTCCCTACAGGGAAAATGGTCGAGCCTCCATGAACACTGAAGCTTTCTTT. The chain employs TRBV28 and TRBJ1-1, with D perhaps matching TRBD1 (6 bases). V gave up 6 bases and J gave up 0 bases, with 32 bases separating them. CDR3 size: 21 residues. The germline V gene encodes CDR1 MDHEN and CDR2 SYDVKM. Supplemented by reference TRBV28 and TRBJ1-1, the full variable domain reads DVKVTQSSRYLVKRTGEKVFLECVQDMDHENMFWYRQDPGLGLRLIYFSYDVKMKEKGDIPEGYSVSREKKERFSLILESASTNQTSMYLCASSSPYRENGRASMNTEAFFGQGTRLTVV.

The rearrangement joins TRBV19 to TRBJ2-1; D unclear. The CDR3 sequence is 15 residues long. Germline CDR1 LNHDA, CDR2 SQIVND (reference sequence). Between the trimmed V and J ends, which lost 10 bases and 0 bases, there was a span of 16 bases. CDR3 DNA sequence: TGTGCCACAACCGAATTCCTGAGCTCCTACAATGAGCAGTTCTTC. Encoded protein: CATTEFLSSYNEQFF.

The chain combines TRBV5-4 with TRBJ1-1; D is unclear. The CDR3 runs 13 residues. The germline V and J ends were trimmed by 4 bases and 4 bases, with 11 bases remaining between them. The germline gives CDR1 SGHNT, CDR2 YYREEE (reference sequence). The CDR3 is CASSLAVSTEAFF. The CDR3 DNA reads as TGTGCCAGCAGCCTAGCGGTATCCACTGAAGCTTTCTTT.

The J gene is TRBJ2-3, the V gene TRBV19, with 8 bases aligning to TRBD1. From germline, CDR1 is LNHDA and CDR2 SQIVND (reference sequence). The CDR3 is 15 amino acids. V gave up 5 bases and J gave up 4 bases; unmatched junction bases: 8. CDR3 DNA sequence: TGTGCCAGTAGTCGTAGGACAGGGTCTTCAGATACGCAGTATTTT. Translated: CASSRRTGSSDTQYF. Full variable domain (remainder filled in from reference TRBV19 and TRBJ2-3): DGGITQSPKYLFRKEGQNVTLSCEQNLNHDAMYWYRQDPGQGLRLIYYSQIVNDFQKGDIAEGYSVSREKKESFPLTVTSAQKNPTAFYLCASSRRTGSSDTQYFGPGTRLTVL.

V and J are TRBV12-3 or TRBV12-4 and TRBJ2-1; D is undetermined. The CDR3 is made up of 13 amino acids. V lost 6 bases and J lost 9, with 15 bases in between. The CDR3 nucleotides are TGTGCCAGCAGCCCTCTTATGAGAGGTGAGCAGTTCTTC. Translated: CASSPLMRGEQFF.

This chain links TRBV28 with TRBJ2-5, with 8 bases fitting TRBD2. Trimming cost V 6 bases and J 3 bases; bases outside gene matches: 3. CDR1 is MDHEN, CDR2 SYDVKM, per germline. The CDR3 contains 13 residues. The CDR3 protein is CASRSRGEETQYF. CDR3 sequence (DNA): TGTGCCAGCAGGTCGCGGGGGGAAGAGACCCAGTACTTC.

This clone was seen only once. This sequence joins TRBV27 and TRBJ1-1, with no clear D. Trimming cost V 3 bases and J 3 bases, with 11 bases left between them. This CDR3 is built from 14 residues. Per germline, CDR1 MNHEY and CDR2 SMNVEV (reference sequence). In DNA, the CDR3 is TGTGCCAGCAGTTTGTGGAGATCCTACACTGAAGCTTTCTTT. Translation gives CASSLWRSYTEAFF.

The rearrangement joins TRBV19 to TRBJ1-1; D is uncertain. CDR3 length: 15 residues. Deletions cut 5 bases from V and 0 bases from J, with 13 bases between. CDR1 is LNHDA and CDR2 is SQIVND in the germline V gene (reference sequence). DNA for the CDR3: TGTGCCAGTAGTGCATACAGTTTTCTGAACACTGAAGCTTTCTTT. The encoded protein is CASSAYSFLNTEAFF.

The chain carries TRBV4-2 and TRBJ2-5; TRBD2 is a possible D gene (7 bases). Germline V gene sequence: CDR1 LGHNA, CDR2 YNFKEQ. V lost 0 bases, J lost 5 bases, and 16 bases lay in between. There are 16 residues in the CDR3. CDR3 residues: CASSQEGGAPGETQYF. DNA for the CDR3: TGTGCCAGCAGCCAAGAGGGGGGGGCCCCCGGGGAGACCCAGTACTTC.

This clone was observed a few times. This sequence joins TRBV25-1 and TRBJ2-6; D not certain. Germline V gene data show CDR1 as MGHDK and CDR2 as SYGVNS. The V gene lost 3 bases and the J gene lost 0 bases, with 15 bases spanning the gap. There are 18 residues in the CDR3. In DNA, the CDR3 is TGTGCCAGCAGTGAGACCCCGGCGGTGTTCTCTGGGGCCAACGTCCTGACTTTC. It encodes CASSETPAVFSGANVLTF.

J is TRBJ2-5 and V is TRBV27; D gene unclear. Germline CDR1 reads MNHEY; CDR2 reads SMNVEV (reference sequence). Deletions cut 3 bases from V and 3 bases from J, with 8 bases between. CDR3 length: 13 amino acids. For the CDR3, the DNA is TGTGCCAGCAGTTTGTGGCAGAAAGAGACCCAGTACTTC. This encodes CASSLWQKETQYF.